This T cell receptor beta chain was recovered during a study of human T cells and chemical hapten exposure. Overall study results and limits: Significantly greater numbers of large CDR3 similarity clusters came from expanded TCRs than from controls. Alopecia affected the donors, so their immune response may differ from healthy people's.

For the library, individual cDNA molecules each received unique molecular identifiers. TCRdb reprocessed the RACE reads with MiXCR, giving one entry per CDR3 protein. The sample holds over 300,000 distinct CDR3 sequences, 4.5% to 5.5% seen once. Time point of the sample: pre-sensitization, week 0. The sample's treatment: therapeutic diphenylcyclopropenone sensitization with weekly scalp DPC. V was cut by 7 bases and J by 3 bases, with 12 bases left in between. The length of the CDR3 is 14 residues. The germline gives CDR1 KGHDR, CDR2 SFDVKD. This clonotype appeared many times. Its antigen is unknown. The specimen comprised whole blood, sampled in connection with sensitization to the hapten diphenylcyclopropenone (DPC). This receptor was taken from a woman in her forties or fifties with alopecia areata. Some clones in this sample may be carry-over from other donors' samples. The chain uses TRBV24-1 and TRBJ1-5, with a weak D call TRBD1 (5 bases). Written as DNA, the CDR3 is TGTGCCACCAGGGGGGAGGGAAACAATCAGCCCCAGCATTTT. Its translation: CATRGEGNNQPQHF.